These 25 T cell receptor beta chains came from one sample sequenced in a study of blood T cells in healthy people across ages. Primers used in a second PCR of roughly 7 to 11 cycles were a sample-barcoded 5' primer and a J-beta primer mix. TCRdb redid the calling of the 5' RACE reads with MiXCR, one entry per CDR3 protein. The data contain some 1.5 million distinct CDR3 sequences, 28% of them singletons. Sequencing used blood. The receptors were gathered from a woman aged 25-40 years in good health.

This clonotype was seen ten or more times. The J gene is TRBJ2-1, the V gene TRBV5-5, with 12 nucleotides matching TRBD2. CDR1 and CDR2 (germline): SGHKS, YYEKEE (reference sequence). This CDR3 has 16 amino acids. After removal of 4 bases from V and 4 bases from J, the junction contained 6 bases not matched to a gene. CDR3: CASSPTSGGDYNEQFF. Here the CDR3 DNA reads TGTGCCAGCAGCCCGACTAGCGGGGGCGATTACAATGAGCAGTTCTTC.

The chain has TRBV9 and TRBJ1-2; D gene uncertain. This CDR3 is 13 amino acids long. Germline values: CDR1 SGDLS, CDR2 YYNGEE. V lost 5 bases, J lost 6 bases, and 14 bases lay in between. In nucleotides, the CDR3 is TGTGCCAGCAGTGATGACCTGAAAGATGGCTACACCTTC. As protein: CASSDDLKDGYTF.

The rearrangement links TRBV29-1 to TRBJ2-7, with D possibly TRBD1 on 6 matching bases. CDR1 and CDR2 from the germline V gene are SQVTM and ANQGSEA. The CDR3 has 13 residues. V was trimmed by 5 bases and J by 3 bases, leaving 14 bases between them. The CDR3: CSVLRGARYEQYF. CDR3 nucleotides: TGCAGCGTTCTCAGGGGCGCTCGCTACGAGCAGTACTTC.

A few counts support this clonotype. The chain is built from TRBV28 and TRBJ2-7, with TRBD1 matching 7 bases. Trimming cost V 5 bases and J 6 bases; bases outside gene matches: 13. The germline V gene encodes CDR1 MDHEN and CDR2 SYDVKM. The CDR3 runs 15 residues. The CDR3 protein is CASSILGDRGSEQYF. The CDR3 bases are TGTGCCAGCAGTATCCTCGGGGACAGAGGTTCCGAGCAGTACTTC.

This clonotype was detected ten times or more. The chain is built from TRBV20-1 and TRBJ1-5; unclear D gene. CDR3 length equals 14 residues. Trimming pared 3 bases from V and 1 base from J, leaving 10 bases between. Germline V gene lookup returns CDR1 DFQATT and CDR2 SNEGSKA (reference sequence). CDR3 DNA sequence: TGCAGTGCTAGCGGTAGGGAGAGCAATCAGCCCCAGCATTTT. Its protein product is CSASGRESNQPQHF.

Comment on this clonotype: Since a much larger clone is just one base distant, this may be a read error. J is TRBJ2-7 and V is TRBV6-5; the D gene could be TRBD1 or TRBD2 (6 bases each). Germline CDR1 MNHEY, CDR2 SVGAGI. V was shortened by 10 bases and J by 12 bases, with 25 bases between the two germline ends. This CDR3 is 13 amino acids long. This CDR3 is CATGGPDGETPYF. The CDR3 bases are TGTGCCACCGGGGGCCCGGATGGGGAGACCCCGTACTTC.

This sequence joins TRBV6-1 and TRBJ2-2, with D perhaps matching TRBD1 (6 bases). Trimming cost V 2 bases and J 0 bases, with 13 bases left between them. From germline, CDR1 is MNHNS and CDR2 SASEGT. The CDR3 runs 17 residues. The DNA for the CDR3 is TGTGCCAGCAGTGAAATGGCAGGGGCGACGAACACCGGGGAGCTGTTTTTT. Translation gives CASSEMAGATNTGELFF.

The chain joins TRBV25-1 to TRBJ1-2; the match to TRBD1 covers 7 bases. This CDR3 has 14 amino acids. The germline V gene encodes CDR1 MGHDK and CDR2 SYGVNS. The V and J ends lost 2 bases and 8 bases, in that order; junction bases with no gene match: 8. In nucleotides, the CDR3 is TGTGCCAGCAGTGAACTAACGGGGGGACAGGGCTACACCTTC. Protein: CASSELTGGQGYTF.

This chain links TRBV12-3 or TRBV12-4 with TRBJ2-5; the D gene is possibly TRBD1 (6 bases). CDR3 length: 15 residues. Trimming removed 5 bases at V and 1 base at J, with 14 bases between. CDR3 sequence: CASSQDGTIQETQYF. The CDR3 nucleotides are TGTGCCAGCAGTCAAGACGGGACAATCCAAGAGACCCAGTACTTC.

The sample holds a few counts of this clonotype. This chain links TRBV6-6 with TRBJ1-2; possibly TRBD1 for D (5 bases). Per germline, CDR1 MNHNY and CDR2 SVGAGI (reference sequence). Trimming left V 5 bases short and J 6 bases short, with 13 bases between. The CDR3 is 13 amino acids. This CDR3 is CASSPGWRDGYTF. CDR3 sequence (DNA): TGTGCCAGCAGTCCAGGGTGGCGCGATGGCTACACCTTC.

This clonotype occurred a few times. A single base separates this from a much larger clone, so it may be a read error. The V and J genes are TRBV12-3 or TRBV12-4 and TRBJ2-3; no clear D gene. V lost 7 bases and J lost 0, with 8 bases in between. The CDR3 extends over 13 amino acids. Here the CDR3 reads CASTSTSTDTQYF. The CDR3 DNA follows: TGTGCCAGCACATCGACTAGCACAGATACGCAGTATTTT.

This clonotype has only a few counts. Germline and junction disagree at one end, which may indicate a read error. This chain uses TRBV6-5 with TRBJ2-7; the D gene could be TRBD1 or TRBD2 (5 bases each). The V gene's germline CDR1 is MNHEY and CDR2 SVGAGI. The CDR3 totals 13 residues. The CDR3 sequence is CVSSYSTGAEQYF. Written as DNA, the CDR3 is TGTGTCAGCAGTTACTCCACCGGGGCCGAGCAGTACTTC.

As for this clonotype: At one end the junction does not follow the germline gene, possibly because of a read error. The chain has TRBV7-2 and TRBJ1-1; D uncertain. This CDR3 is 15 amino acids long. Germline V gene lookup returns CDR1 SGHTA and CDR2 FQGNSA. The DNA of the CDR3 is TGTGCCAGCAGCTTCACGGACGTCAGGAACATTGAAGCTTTCTTT. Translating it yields CASSFTDVRNIEAFF.

CDR3 residues: CATSGLNNGYTF. CDR3 bases: TGTGCCACTTCTGGACTAAATAATGGCTACACCTTC. The rearrangement links TRBV24-1 to TRBJ1-2; D is uncertain. CDR3 size: 12 residues. Looked up from germline, CDR1 is KGHDR and CDR2 is SFDVKD. The ends were cut back, 10 bases at V and 6 bases at J, with 14 bases in the middle.

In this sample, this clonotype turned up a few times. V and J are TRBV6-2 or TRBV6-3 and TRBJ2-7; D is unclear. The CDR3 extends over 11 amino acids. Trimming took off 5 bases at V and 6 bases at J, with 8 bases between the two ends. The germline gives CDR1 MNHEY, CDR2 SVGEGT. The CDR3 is CASSVRVEQYF. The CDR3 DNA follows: TGTGCCAGCAGTGTTCGGGTCGAGCAGTACTTC.

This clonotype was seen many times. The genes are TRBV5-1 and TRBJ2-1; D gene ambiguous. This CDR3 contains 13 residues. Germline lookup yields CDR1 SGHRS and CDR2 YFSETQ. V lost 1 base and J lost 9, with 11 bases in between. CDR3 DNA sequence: TGCGCCAGCAGCTTGTTGTCTCCACCTGAGCAGTTCTTC. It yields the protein CASSLLSPPEQFF.

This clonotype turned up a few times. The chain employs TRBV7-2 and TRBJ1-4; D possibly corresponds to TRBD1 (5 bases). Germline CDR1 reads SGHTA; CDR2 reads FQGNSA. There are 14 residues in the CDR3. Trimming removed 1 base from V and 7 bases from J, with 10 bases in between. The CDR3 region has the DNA TGTGCCAGCAGCTTAGGTGGGGGAGTTGAAAAACTGTTTTTT. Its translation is CASSLGGGVEKLFF.

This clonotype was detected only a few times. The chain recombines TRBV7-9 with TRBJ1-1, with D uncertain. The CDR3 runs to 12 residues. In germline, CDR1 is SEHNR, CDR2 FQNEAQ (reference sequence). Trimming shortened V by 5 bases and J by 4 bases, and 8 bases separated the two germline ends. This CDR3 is CASSADTTEAFF. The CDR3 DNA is TGTGCCAGCAGCGCCGATACCACTGAAGCTTTCTTT. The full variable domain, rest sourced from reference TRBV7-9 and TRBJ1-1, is DTGVSQNPRHKITKRGQNVTFRCDPISEHNRLYWYRQTLGQGPEFLTYFQNEAQLEKSRLLSDRFSAERPKGSFSTLEIQRTEQGDSAMYLCASSADTTEAFFGQGTRLTVV.

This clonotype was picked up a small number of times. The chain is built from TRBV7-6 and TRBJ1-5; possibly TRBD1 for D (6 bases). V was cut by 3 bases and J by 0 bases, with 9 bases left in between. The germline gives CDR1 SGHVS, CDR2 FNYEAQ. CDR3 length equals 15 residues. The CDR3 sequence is CASSFRTDSNQPQHF. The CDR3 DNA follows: TGTGCCAGCAGCTTCCGGACAGATAGCAATCAGCCCCAGCATTTT.

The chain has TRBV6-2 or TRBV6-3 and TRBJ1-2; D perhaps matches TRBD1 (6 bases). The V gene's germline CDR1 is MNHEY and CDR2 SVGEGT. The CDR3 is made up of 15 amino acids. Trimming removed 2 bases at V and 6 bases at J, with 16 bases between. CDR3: CASSYARQGSDGYTF. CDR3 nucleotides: TGTGCCAGCAGTTACGCGCGTCAGGGGAGCGATGGCTACACCTTC.

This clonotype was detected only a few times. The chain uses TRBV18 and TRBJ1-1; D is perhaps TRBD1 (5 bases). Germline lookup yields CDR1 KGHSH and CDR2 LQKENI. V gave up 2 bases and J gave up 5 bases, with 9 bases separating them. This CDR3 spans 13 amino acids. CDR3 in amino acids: CASSPGAITEAFF. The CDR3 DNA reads TGTGCCAGCTCACCAGGGGCGATAACTGAAGCTTTCTTT.

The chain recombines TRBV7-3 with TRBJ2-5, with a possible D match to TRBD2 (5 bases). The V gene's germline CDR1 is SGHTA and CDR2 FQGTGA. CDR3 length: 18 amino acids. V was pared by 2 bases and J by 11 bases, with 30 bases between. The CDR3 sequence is CASSLSPNTGIPYNEQYF. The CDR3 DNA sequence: TGTGCCAGCAGCTTATCTCCCAATACGGGGATTCCCTACAATGAGCAGTACTTC.

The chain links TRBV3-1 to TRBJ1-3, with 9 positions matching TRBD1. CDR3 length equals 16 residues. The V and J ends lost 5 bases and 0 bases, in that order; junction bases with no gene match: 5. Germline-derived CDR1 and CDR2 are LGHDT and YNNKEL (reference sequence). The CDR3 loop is CASSDRDRVSGNTIYF. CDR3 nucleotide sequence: TGTGCCAGCAGCGACCGGGACAGGGTCTCTGGAAACACCATATATTTT.

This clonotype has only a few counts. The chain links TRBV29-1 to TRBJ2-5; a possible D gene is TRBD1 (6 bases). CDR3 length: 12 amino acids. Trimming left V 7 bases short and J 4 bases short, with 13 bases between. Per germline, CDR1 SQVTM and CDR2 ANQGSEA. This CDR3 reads CSGTGFPETQYF. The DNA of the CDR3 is TGCAGCGGTACAGGGTTCCCAGAGACCCAGTACTTC.

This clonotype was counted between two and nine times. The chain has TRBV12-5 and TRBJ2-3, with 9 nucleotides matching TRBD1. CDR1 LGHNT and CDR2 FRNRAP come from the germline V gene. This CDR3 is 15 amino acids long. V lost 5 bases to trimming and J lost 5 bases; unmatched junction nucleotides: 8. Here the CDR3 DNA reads TGTGCTAGTGGTCTAGGGACAGGGAGAAGAGATACGCAGTATTTT. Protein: CASGLGTGRRDTQYF.